What follows is one T cell receptor (beta chain) and its context. Its antigen is currently unknown. Repertoires were generated with immunoSEQ multiplex PCR, while TCRdb's copy carries only in-frame clones and drops some. The table has approximately 30,000 clones, around four fifths seen once; the top ten hold 1.4%. Using viral peptide pools, the ViraFEST assay grew out antigen-specific CD4+ T cells prior to sequencing. Culture proceeded for approximately 9 days, and CD4+ T cells were then isolated. Either the mRNA-1273 or the BNT162b2 vaccine was given to participants as two doses. Fresh IL-2-containing medium replaced half the medium on days 3 and 7. The data were taken from a study of vaccination effects on CD4 cells after COVID-19. Study-level information: The second dose preceded post-vaccine samples by a median of 72 days.

The origin of this receptor is a human donor who received a COVID-19 vaccine. Some clones in this sample may be carry-over from other donors' samples. The sequenced sample was CD4+ T cells from PBMCs cultured with HCoV-NL63 spike peptides, obtained after COVID-19 vaccination.

In DNA form, the CDR3 reads TGTGCCAGCAGTTACTTTGGGACAGCTAGCAATGAGCAGTTCTTC. Protein product: CASSYFGTASNEQFF. The V and J genes are TRBV6-5 and TRBJ2-1, with 7 nucleotides matching TRBD1. V dropped 1 base and J dropped 6; count of bases not matched to a gene: 6. Looked up from germline, CDR1 is MNHEY and CDR2 is SVGAGI. This CDR3 spans 15 amino acids.